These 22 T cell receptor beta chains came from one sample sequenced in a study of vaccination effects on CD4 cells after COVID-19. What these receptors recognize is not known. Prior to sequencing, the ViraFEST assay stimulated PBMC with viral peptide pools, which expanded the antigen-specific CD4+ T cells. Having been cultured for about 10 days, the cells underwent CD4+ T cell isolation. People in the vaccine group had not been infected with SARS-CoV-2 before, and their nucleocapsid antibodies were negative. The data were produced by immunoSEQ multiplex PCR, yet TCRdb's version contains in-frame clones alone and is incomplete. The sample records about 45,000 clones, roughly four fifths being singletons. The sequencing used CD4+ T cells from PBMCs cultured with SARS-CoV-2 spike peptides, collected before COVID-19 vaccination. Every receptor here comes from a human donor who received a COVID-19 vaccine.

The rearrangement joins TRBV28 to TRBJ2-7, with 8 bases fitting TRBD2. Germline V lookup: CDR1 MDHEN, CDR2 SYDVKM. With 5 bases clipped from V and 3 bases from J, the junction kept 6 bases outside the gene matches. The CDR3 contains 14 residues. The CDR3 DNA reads TGTGCCAGCAGTCGGGGGGGCCTGGGCTACGAGCAGTACGTC. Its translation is CASSRGGLGYEQYV.

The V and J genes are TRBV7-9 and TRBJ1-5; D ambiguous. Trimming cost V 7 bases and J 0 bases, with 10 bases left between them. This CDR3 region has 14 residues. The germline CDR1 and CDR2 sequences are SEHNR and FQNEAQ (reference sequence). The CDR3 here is CASTPGYSNQPQHF. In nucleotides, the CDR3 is TGTGCCAGCACCCCCGGTTATAGCAATCAGCCCCAGCATTTT.

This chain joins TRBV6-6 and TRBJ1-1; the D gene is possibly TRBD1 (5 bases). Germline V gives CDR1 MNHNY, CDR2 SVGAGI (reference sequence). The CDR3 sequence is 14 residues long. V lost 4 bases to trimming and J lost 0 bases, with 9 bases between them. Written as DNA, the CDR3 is TGTGCCAGCAGTTTCGGACACATGAACACTGAAGCTTTCTTT. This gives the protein CASSFGHMNTEAFF.

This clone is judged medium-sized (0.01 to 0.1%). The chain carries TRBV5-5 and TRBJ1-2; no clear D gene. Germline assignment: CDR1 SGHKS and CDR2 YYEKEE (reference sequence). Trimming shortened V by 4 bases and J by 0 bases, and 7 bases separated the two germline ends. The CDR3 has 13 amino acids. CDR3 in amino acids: CASSRGPNYGYTF. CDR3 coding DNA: TGTGCCAGCAGCCGCGGGCCTAACTATGGCTACACCTTC. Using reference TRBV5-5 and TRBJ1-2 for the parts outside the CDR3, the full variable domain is DAGVTQSPTHLIKTRGQQVTLRCSPISGHKSVSWYQQVLGQGPQFIFQYYEKEERGRGNFPDRFSARQFPNYSSELNVNALLLGDSALYLCASSRGPNYGYTFGSGTRLTVV.

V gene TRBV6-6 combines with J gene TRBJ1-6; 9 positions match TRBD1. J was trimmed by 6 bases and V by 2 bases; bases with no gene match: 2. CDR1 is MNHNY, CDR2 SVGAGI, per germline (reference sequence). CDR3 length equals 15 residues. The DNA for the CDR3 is TGTGCCAGCAGTTACGCGGGACAGGGTAATTCACCCCTCCACTTT. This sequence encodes CASSYAGQGNSPLHF.

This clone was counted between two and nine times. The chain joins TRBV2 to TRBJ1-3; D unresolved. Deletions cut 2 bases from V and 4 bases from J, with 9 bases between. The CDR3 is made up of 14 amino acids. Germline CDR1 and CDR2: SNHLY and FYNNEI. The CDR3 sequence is CASSESVSGNTIYF. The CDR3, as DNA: TGTGCCAGCAGTGAATCGGTTTCAGGAAACACCATATATTTT. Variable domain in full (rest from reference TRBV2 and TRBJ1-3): EPEVTQTPSHQVTQMGQEVILRCVPISNHLYFYWYRQILGQKVEFLVSFYNNEISEKSEIFDDQFSVERPDGSNFTLKIRSTKLEDSAMYFCASSESVSGNTIYFGEGSWLTVV.

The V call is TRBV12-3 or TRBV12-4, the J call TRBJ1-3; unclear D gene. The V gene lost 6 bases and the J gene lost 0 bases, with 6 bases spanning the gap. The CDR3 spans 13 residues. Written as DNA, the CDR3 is TGTGCCAGCAGGTTAATCTCTGGAAACACCATATATTTT. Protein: CASRLISGNTIYF.

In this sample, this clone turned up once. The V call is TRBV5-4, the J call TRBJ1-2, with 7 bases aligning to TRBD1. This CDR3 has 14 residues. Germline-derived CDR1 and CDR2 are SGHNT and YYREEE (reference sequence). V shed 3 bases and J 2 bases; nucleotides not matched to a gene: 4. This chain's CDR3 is CASSSTGKNYGYTF. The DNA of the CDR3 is TGTGCCAGCAGCTCGACAGGGAAGAACTATGGCTACACCTTC.

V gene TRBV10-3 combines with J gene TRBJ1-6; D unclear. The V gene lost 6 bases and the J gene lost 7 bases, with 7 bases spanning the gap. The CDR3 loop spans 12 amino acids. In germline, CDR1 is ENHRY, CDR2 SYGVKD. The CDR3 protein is CAISDMNSPLHF. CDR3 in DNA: TGTGCCATCAGCGACATGAATTCACCCCTCCACTTT.

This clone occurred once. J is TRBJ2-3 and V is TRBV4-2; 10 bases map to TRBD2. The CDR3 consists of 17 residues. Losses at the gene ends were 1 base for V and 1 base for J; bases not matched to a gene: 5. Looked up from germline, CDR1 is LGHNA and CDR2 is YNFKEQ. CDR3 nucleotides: TGTGCCAGCAGCCAAGGGCTAGCGGGGGCCCGCACAGATACGCAGTATTTT. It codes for CASSQGLAGARTDTQYF.

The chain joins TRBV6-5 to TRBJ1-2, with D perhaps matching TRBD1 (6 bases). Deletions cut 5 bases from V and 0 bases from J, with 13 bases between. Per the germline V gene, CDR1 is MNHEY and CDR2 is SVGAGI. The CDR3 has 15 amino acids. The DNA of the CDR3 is TGTGCCAGCAGTCTACAGGGATTAGCTAACTATGGCTACACCTTC. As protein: CASSLQGLANYGYTF.

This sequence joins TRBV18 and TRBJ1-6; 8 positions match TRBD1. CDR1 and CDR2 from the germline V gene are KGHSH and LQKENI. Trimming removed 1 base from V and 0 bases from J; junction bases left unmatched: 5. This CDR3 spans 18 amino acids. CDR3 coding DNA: TGTGCCAGCTCACCACAGGGACAGGCAGGCTCCTATAATTCACCCCTCCACTTT. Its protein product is CASSPQGQAGSYNSPLHF.

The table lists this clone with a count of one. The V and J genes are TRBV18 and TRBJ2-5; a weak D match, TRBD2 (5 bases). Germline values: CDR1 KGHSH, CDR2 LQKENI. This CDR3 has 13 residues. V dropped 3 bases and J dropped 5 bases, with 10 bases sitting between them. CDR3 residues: CASSPFGEETQYF. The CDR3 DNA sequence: TGTGCCAGCTCACCGTTTGGGGAGGAGACCCAGTACTTC.

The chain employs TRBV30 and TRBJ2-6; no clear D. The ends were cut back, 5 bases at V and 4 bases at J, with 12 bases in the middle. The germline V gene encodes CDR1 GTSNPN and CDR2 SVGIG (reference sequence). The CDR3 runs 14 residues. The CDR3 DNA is TGTGCCTGGGGTCCCCGTTCAGGGGCCAACGTCCTGACTTTC. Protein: CAWGPRSGANVLTF.

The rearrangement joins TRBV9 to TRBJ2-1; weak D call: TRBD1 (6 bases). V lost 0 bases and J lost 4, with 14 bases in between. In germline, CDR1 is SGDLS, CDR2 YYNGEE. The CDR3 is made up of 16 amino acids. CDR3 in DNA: TGTGCCAGCAGCGTAGGTGGCAGGGGTCAATACAATGAGCAGTTCTTC. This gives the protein CASSVGGRGQYNEQFF.

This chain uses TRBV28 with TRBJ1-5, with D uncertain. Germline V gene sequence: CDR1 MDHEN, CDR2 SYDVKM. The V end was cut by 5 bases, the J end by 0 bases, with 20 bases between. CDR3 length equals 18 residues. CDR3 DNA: TGTGCCAGCAGTCCCTCATTCGGGCCGGCTTATAGCAATCAGCCCCAGCATTTT. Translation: CASSPSFGPAYSNQPQHF.

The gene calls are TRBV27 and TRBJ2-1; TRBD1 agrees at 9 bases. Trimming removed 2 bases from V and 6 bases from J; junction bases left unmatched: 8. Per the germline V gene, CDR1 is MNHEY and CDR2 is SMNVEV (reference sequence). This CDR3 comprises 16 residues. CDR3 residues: CASSLPQGAQGNEQFF. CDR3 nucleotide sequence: TGTGCCAGCAGTTTACCACAGGGGGCGCAGGGCAATGAGCAGTTCTTC.

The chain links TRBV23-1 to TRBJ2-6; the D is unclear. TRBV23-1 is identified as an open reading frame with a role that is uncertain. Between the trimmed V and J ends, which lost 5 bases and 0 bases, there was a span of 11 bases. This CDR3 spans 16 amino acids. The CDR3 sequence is CASSSPSSSGANVLTF. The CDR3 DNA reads TGCGCCAGCAGTTCACCCTCTTCCTCTGGGGCCAACGTCCTGACTTTC.

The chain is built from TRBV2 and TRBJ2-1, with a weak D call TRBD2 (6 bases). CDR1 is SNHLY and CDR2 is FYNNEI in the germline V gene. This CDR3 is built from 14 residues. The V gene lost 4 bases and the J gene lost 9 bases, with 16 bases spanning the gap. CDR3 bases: TGTGCCAGCAGTGCCACGGGAGACAATCCTGAGCAGTTCTTC. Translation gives CASSATGDNPEQFF.

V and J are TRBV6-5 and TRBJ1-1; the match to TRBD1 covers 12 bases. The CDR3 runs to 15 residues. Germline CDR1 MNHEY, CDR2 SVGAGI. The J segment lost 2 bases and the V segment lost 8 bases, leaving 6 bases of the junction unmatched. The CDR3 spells CASRGQGAGNTEAFF. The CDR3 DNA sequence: TGTGCCAGCCGGGGACAGGGGGCGGGAAACACTGAAGCTTTCTTT.

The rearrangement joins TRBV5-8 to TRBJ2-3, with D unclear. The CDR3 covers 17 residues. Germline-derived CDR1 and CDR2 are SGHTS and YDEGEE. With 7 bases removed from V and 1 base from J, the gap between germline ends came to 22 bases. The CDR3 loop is CASPQWPISLRTDTQYF. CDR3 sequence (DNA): TGTGCCAGCCCTCAATGGCCTATCTCCTTGCGCACAGATACGCAGTATTTT.

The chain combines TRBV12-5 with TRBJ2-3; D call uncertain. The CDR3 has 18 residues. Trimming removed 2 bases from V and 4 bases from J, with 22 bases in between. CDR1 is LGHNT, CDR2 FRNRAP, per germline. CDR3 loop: CASGLTQDGLIRADTQYF. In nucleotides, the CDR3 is TGTGCTAGTGGTTTGACCCAGGACGGTCTTATTAGGGCAGATACGCAGTATTTT.